The next 30 T cell receptor beta chains were all read from a single sample in a study of blood T cell repertoires in COVID-19. Assay used: immunoSEQ multiplex PCR; TCRdb lists only in-frame clones, some missing. The sample has about 140,000 clones; about 80% are singletons. The sample taken for sequencing was peripheral blood. These receptors originate from a woman aged 55-70 years with acute or convalescent COVID-19.

V and J are TRBV5-1 and TRBJ1-2; unclear D gene. The CDR3 loop spans 17 amino acids. Germline CDR1 and CDR2: SGHRS and YFSETQ. The V gene lost 2 bases and the J gene lost 3 bases, with 20 bases spanning the gap. As DNA, the CDR3 is TGCGCCAGCAGCTTTCTTCCCCGGGGTGGAGAGGACTATGGCTACACCTTC. Its protein product is CASSFLPRGGEDYGYTF.

This clone was found a few times. The chain is built from TRBV28 and TRBJ1-5; the D gene is possibly TRBD1 (6 bases). The CDR3 contains 16 residues. Between the trimmed V and J ends, which lost 3 bases and 5 bases, there was a span of 17 bases. Germline-derived CDR1 and CDR2 are MDHEN and SYDVKM. The DNA for the CDR3 is TGTGCCAGCAGTTTCGATAGTTCCCAGGGGTATCAGCCCCAGCATTTT. Encoded protein: CASSFDSSQGYQPQHF.

The CDR3 sequence is CASSRSGANQPQHF. The CDR3 DNA reads as TGTGCCAGCAGTAGGTCGGGTGCCAATCAGCCCCAGCATTTT. The chain uses TRBV27 and TRBJ1-5; D remains unclear. The germline V and J ends were trimmed by 5 bases and 3 bases, with 11 bases remaining between them. The CDR3 runs 14 residues. Germline V gene sequence: CDR1 MNHEY, CDR2 SMNVEV (reference sequence).

This clone has more than one count but fewer than ten. The V call is TRBV6-5, the J call TRBJ1-3; D is unresolved. With 6 bases removed from V and 3 bases from J, the gap between germline ends came to 12 bases. This CDR3 has 14 amino acids. The V gene's germline CDR1 is MNHEY and CDR2 SVGAGI. CDR3 nucleotides: TGTGCCAGCAGACCTGGGCGGGGTGGAAACACCATATATTTT. It translates to CASRPGRGGNTIYF.

V is TRBV9 and J is TRBJ2-3; 9 bases map to TRBD2. CDR3 length: 15 residues. Unmatched junction bases numbered 4, after V lost 0 bases and J lost 5 bases. The V gene's germline CDR1 is SGDLS and CDR2 YYNGEE. The CDR3 DNA sequence: TGTGCCAGCAGCGTAGCCTTAGCGGGAGTAGATACGCAGTATTTT. Amino acid sequence: CASSVALAGVDTQYF.

The genes are TRBV5-4 and TRBJ1-6, with a tentative D call TRBD1 (5 bases). Germline CDR1 is SGHNT and CDR2 is YYREEE (reference sequence). Trimming left V 4 bases short and J 7 bases short, with 12 bases between. The CDR3 totals 14 residues. CDR3 loop: CASSVQANNSPLHF. CDR3 nucleotides: TGTGCCAGCAGCGTACAGGCTAACAATTCACCCCTCCACTTT.

The genes are TRBV28 and TRBJ1-2; D possibly corresponds to TRBD1 (6 bases). Germline V gives CDR1 MDHEN, CDR2 SYDVKM. The CDR3 extends over 15 amino acids. V gave up 4 bases and J gave up 3 bases, with 15 bases separating them. Here the CDR3 reads CASSSGTTDDYGYTF. The CDR3 nucleotides read TGTGCCAGCAGTTCCGGGACAACAGACGACTATGGCTACACCTTC.

The chain recombines TRBV28 with TRBJ2-5; 9 nucleotides agree with TRBD1. CDR1 is MDHEN and CDR2 is SYDVKM in the germline V gene. Trimming removed 5 bases from V and 5 bases from J; junction bases left unmatched: 12. The CDR3 sequence is 16 residues long. This CDR3 reads CASSIYGQGRRETQYF. CDR3 sequence (DNA): TGTGCCAGCAGTATCTACGGACAGGGGCGCCGGGAGACCCAGTACTTC.

The chain uses TRBV28 and TRBJ1-2; maybe TRBD1 (6 bases). V shed 3 bases and J shed 5 bases, with 16 bases lying between them. The CDR3 spans 15 residues. The germline V gene encodes CDR1 MDHEN and CDR2 SYDVKM. The CDR3 sequence is CASSFGRQGGYGYTF. In nucleotides, the CDR3 is TGTGCCAGCAGTTTCGGACGGCAAGGGGGTTATGGCTACACCTTC.

V is TRBV28 and J is TRBJ2-7; weak D call: TRBD2 (7 bases). Germline CDR1 is MDHEN and CDR2 is SYDVKM. The CDR3 contains 14 residues. Trimming stripped 11 bases from V and 6 bases from J, with 23 bases between. CDR3 DNA sequence: TGTGCCTCGAGGGGGGGAACAGGGCAACGCGAGCAGTACTTC. It yields the protein CASRGGTGQREQYF.

The CDR3 DNA reads TGTGCCAGCAGTTACCAGAGGGGGAGCGGTCAGCCCCAGCATTTT. Residues: CASSYQRGSGQPQHF. This rearrangement joins TRBV6-5 to TRBJ1-5; maybe TRBD1 (6 bases). Germline assignment: CDR1 MNHEY and CDR2 SVGAGI. CDR3 length equals 15 residues. Trimming removed 2 bases at V and 6 bases at J, with 14 bases between.

This clone was found once. V usage is TRBV2 and J usage is TRBJ1-4, with D perhaps matching TRBD1 (6 bases). The V gene lost 4 bases and the J gene lost 7 bases, with 13 bases spanning the gap. The CDR3 consists of 14 residues. Germline-derived CDR1 and CDR2 are SNHLY and FYNNEI. Written as DNA, the CDR3 is TGTGCCAGCAGTGCGGGGGGGCCGGGTGAAAAACTGTTTTTT. As protein: CASSAGGPGEKLFF.

This chain links TRBV19 with TRBJ2-2; TRBD1 matches at 8 bases. V lost 5 bases, J lost 3 bases, and 5 bases stayed unmatched. CDR1 is LNHDA and CDR2 is SQIVND in the germline V gene (reference sequence). This CDR3 region has 15 residues. CDR3 region: CASSPGGAYTGELFF. DNA of the CDR3: TGTGCCAGTAGTCCAGGGGGCGCATACACCGGGGAGCTGTTTTTT.

This chain connects TRBV6-2 or TRBV6-3 to TRBJ2-7, with 8 bases fitting TRBD2. CDR3 length: 15 amino acids. From germline, CDR1 is MNHEY and CDR2 SVGEGT. V dropped 6 bases and J dropped 0; count of bases not matched to a gene: 7. Here the CDR3 DNA reads TGTGCCAGCAGCCTTAGCGGGGCCGGCTCCTACGAGCAGTACTTC. Amino acid sequence: CASSLSGAGSYEQYF.

The chain employs TRBV27 and TRBJ1-1, with D perhaps matching TRBD1 (5 bases). V lost 5 bases to trimming and J lost 3 bases, with 16 bases between them. The CDR3 runs 15 residues. Germline V CDR1 and CDR2: MNHEY, SMNVEV (reference sequence). CDR3 bases: TGTGCCAGCAGTCAAAGGGGAGGCGCGTACACTGAAGCTTTCTTT. Protein: CASSQRGGAYTEAFF.

This clone was observed a single time. The CDR3 sequence is CASSLDAGMWNEQFF. CDR3 DNA sequence: TGCGCCAGCAGCTTGGATGCCGGGATGTGGAATGAGCAGTTCTTC. The V and J genes are TRBV5-1 and TRBJ2-1, with D tentatively TRBD2 (5 bases). CDR3 length: 15 amino acids. With 0 bases removed from V and 7 bases from J, the gap between germline ends came to 14 bases. Germline-derived CDR1 and CDR2 are SGHRS and YFSETQ.

This chain links TRBV28 with TRBJ1-4; 7 bases map to TRBD1. This CDR3 is built from 14 residues. J gave up 11 bases and V 5 bases, and 11 bases lay outside the gene matches. Germline V CDR1 and CDR2: MDHEN, SYDVKM. The CDR3 sequence: CASSKGQAGEKLFF. For the CDR3, the DNA is TGTGCCAGCAGTAAAGGACAGGCCGGCGAGAAACTGTTTTTT.

The chain's CDR3 is CASSYSQGSQPQHF. CDR3 nucleotides: TGTGCCAGCAGTTACTCACAGGGGAGTCAGCCCCAGCATTTT. This chain uses TRBV6-5 with TRBJ1-5, with 7 bases aligning to TRBD1. The germline CDR1 and CDR2 sequences are MNHEY and SVGAGI. The CDR3 sequence is 14 residues long. V was clipped by 0 bases and J by 6 bases; unmatched bases: 2.

The J gene is TRBJ1-5, the V gene TRBV7-8, with TRBD1 identical over 8 bases. The CDR3 covers 14 residues. In germline, CDR1 is SGHVS, CDR2 FQNEAQ. The junction had 4 bases not matched to a gene; V was cut back by 3 bases and J by 6 bases. Here the CDR3 DNA reads TGTGCCAGCAGCTTCGGACAGGGAAGTCAGCCCCAGCATTTT. Amino acids: CASSFGQGSQPQHF. Supplemented by reference TRBV7-8 and TRBJ1-5, the full variable domain reads GAGVSQSPRYKVAKRGQDVALRCDPISGHVSLFWYQQALGQGPEFLTYFQNEAQLDKSGLPSDRFFAERPEGSVSTLKIQRTQQEDSAVYLCASSFGQGSQPQHFGDGTRLSIL.

This clone was counted once. The chain couples TRBV11-2 to TRBJ1-4; 8 nucleotides agree with TRBD1. The CDR3 runs 13 residues. With 4 bases clipped from V and 10 bases from J, the junction kept 5 bases outside the gene matches. In germline, CDR1 is SGHAT, CDR2 FQNNGV. The CDR3 DNA sequence: TGTGCCAGCAGCTCTTTGACAGGGGCAAAACTGTTTTTT. Translated, it gives CASSSLTGAKLFF.

The chain joins TRBV6-6 to TRBJ1-6, with D tentatively TRBD1 (5 bases). Looked up from germline, CDR1 is MNHNY and CDR2 is SVGAGI (reference sequence). The CDR3 contains 13 residues. Trimming pared 10 bases from V and 8 bases from J, leaving 15 bases between. The CDR3 DNA is TGTGCCACCGTCCCCAAAGGGGATTCACCCCTCCACTTT. It is translated as CATVPKGDSPLHF.

This sequence joins TRBV5-4 and TRBJ2-1, with 7 bases fitting TRBD2. The V and J ends lost 0 bases and 7 bases, in that order; junction bases with no gene match: 7. The V gene's germline CDR1 is SGHNT and CDR2 YYREEE (reference sequence). CDR3 length equals 15 residues. The CDR3 region is CASSLERGGKNEQFF. CDR3 DNA: TGTGCCAGCAGCTTGGAACGGGGAGGGAAGAATGAGCAGTTCTTC.

This clone was seen just once. V and J are TRBV27 and TRBJ1-1, with a tentative D call TRBD1 (6 bases). The CDR3 spans 15 residues. CDR1 and CDR2 (germline): MNHEY, SMNVEV (reference sequence). V lost 7 bases to trimming and J lost 5 bases, with 20 bases between them. The CDR3 loop is CASKGAAGASTEAFF. As DNA, the CDR3 is TGTGCCAGCAAAGGGGCGGCAGGGGCGAGTACTGAAGCTTTCTTT.

The chain is built from TRBV28 and TRBJ1-2; D remains unclear. V was clipped by 5 bases and J by 0 bases, with 13 bases between them. Germline values: CDR1 MDHEN, CDR2 SYDVKM. CDR3 length: 15 amino acids. CDR3 nucleotides: TGTGCCAGCAGTCCCCTAGGCCTAGCTAACTATGGCTACACCTTC. This codes for CASSPLGLANYGYTF.

The gene calls are TRBV7-9 and TRBJ1-6, with unresolved D. Germline CDR1 SEHNR, CDR2 FQNEAQ (reference sequence). This CDR3 has 14 amino acids. V lost 6 bases to trimming and J lost 5 bases, with 11 bases between them. In DNA form, the CDR3 reads TGTGCCAGCAGATCCGGGAATAATAATTCACCCCTCCACTTT. Translating it yields CASRSGNNNSPLHF.

V gene TRBV4-1 combines with J gene TRBJ2-5, with D maybe TRBD2 (6 bases). V gave up 1 base and J gave up 4 bases, with 13 bases separating them. Germline V gene lookup returns CDR1 MGHRA and CDR2 YSYEKL. There are 15 residues in the CDR3. The DNA for the CDR3 is TGCGCCAGCAGCCAAGGGAGGGGTTCGGCAGAGACCCAGTACTTC. Its translation is CASSQGRGSAETQYF.

The genes are TRBV7-8 and TRBJ2-5, with 9 bases lining up with TRBD1. Germline lookup yields CDR1 SGHVS and CDR2 FQNEAQ. V trimming: 1 base; J trimming: 5 bases; junction bases outside the gene matches: 5. The CDR3 extends over 15 amino acids. CDR3 loop: CASSLGGQGLETQYF. In nucleotides, the CDR3 is TGTGCCAGCAGCTTAGGAGGACAGGGGTTGGAGACCCAGTACTTC.

This clone was detected only once. The chain recombines TRBV28 with TRBJ1-6; TRBD1 matches 7 bases. This CDR3 contains 15 residues. Germline-derived CDR1 and CDR2 are MDHEN and SYDVKM. The ends lost 3 bases at V and 7 bases at J; junction bases unmatched: 6. CDR3 protein: CASSLGTEPNSPLHF. In nucleotides, the CDR3 is TGTGCCAGCAGTTTGGGGACAGAGCCGAATTCACCCCTCCACTTT.

This chain uses TRBV27 with TRBJ1-5, with 8 bases lining up with TRBD1. Trimming removed 3 bases from V and 7 bases from J; junction bases left unmatched: 8. CDR1 is MNHEY and CDR2 is SMNVEV in the germline V gene (reference sequence). This CDR3 comprises 15 residues. The CDR3 DNA sequence: TGTGCCAGCAGTTTTCCTCGGACAGGGCGGCAGCCCCAGCATTTT. Translation: CASSFPRTGRQPQHF.

This rearrangement joins TRBV10-3 to TRBJ2-3, with D possibly being TRBD2 (6 bases). CDR1 ENHRY and CDR2 SYGVKD come from the germline V gene. The V gene lost 2 bases and the J gene lost 2 bases, with 11 bases spanning the gap. The CDR3 spans 15 residues. The DNA for the CDR3 is TGTGCCATCAGTGAGGGGCGCGGGGACACAGATACGCAGTATTTT. This translates into CAISEGRGDTDTQYF.